This record concerns one T cell receptor (beta chain) sequence. Measured with immunoSEQ multiplex PCR; TCRdb has only the in-frame clones, and not every one. The table lists about 86,000 clones, 70% to 90% of them singletons. Germline V gene data show CDR1 as GTSNPN and CDR2 as SVGIG (reference sequence). Trimming took 0 bases from V and 5 from J, leaving 9 bases between them. The CDR3 covers 13 residues. Time point specified: pretreatment peripheral blood. Each patient gave between 1 and 8 samples, pretreatment and on-treatment. This sample is part of a study of PD-L1 blockade in urothelial cancer. The sample here was PBMCs, taken around atezolizumab (anti-PD-L1) treatment. The chain combines TRBV30 with TRBJ2-3; weak D call: TRBD1 (5 bases). The TCR sequence derives from a man aged 60 to 75 with urothelial cancer. The CDR3 spells CAWSVNRKDTQYF. The CDR3 DNA sequence: TGTGCCTGGAGTGTAAACAGGAAAGATACGCAGTATTTT.